This T cell receptor (beta chain) emerged from a study of immune cell composition in non-small cell lung cancer. As for this clone: The antigen is unknown.

Study-wide results and limits: Squamous carcinomas (75%) more often had tumour-associated clones >0.5% than adenocarcinomas (roughly 35%). Squamous lung tumours showed higher top 10 clone scores and clonality than adenocarcinomas. Smoking pack-years did not significantly correlate with tumour TCR-beta clonality. TIL tumour reactivity correlated with maximal tumour-associated clone frequency in adenocarcinoma.

The CDR3 runs 15 residues. Germline assignment: CDR1 SGHTA and CDR2 FQGNSA. V shed 4 bases and J 6 bases; nucleotides not matched to a gene: 10. Sequencing was performed with immunoSEQ multiplex PCR; in TCRdb, only in-frame clones are kept and a portion is missing. The table lists a few thousand clones, roughly 69% of them singletons, with approximately 17% in the top ten. The material sequenced was lung tumor tissue. The sequence derives from a human donor with non-small cell lung cancer. This sequence joins TRBV7-2 and TRBJ2-5; 8 nucleotides match TRBD2. The CDR3 coding sequence is TGTGCCAGCAGCTCTGAGGGCGGGAGGAAACAGACCCAGTACTTC. Protein sequence: CASSSEGGRKQTQYF.